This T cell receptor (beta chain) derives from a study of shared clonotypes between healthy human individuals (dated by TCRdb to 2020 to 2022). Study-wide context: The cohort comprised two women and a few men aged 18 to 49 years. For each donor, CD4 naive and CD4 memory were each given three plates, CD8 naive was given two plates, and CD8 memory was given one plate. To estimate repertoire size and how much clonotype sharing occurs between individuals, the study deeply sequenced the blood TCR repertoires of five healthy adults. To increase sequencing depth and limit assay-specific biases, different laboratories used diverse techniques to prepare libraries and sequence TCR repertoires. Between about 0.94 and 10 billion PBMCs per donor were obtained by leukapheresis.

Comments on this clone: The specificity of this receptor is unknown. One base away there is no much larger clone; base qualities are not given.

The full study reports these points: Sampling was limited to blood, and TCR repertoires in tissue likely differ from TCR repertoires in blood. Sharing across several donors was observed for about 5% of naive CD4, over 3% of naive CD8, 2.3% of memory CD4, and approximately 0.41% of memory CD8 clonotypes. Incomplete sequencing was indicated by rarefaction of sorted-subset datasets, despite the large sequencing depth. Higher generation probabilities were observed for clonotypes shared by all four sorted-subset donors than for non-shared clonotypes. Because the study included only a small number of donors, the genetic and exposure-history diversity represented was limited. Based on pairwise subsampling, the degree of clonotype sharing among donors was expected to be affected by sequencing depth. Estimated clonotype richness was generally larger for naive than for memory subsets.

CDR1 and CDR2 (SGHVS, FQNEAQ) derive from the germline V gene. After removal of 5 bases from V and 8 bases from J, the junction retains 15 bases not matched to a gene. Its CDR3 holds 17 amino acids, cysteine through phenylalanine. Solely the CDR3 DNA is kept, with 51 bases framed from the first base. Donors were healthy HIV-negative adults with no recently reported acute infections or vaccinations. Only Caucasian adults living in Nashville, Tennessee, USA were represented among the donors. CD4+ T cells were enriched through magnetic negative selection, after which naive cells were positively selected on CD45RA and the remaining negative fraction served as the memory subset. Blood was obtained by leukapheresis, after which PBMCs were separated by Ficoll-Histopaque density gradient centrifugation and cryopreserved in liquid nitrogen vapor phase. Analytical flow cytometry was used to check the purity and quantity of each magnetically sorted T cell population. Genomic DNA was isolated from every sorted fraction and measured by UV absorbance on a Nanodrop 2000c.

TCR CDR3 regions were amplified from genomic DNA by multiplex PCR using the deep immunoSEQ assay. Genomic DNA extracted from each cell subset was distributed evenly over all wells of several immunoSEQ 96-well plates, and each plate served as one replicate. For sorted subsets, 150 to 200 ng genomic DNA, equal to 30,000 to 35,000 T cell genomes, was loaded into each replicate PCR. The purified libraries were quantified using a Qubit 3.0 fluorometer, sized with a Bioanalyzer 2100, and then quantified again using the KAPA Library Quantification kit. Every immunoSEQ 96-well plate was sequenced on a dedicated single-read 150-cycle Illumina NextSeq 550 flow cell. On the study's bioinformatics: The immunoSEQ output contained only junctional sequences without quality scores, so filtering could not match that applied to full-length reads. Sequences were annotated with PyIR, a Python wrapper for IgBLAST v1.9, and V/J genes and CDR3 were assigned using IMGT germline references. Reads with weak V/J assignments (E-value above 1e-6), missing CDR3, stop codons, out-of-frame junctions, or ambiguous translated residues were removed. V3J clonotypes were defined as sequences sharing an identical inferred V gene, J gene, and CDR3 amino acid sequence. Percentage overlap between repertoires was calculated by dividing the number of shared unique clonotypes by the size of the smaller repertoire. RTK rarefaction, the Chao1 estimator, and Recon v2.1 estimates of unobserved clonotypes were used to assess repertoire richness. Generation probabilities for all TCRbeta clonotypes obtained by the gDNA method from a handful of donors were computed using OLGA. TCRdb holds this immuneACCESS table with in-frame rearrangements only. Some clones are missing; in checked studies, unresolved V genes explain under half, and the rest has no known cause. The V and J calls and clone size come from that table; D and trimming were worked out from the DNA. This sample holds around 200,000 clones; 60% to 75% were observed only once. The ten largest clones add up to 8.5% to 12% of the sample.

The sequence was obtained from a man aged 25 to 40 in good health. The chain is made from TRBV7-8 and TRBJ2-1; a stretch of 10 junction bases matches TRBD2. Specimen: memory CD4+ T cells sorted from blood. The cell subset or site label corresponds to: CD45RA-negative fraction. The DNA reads TGTGCCAGCAGCCGACGTAGGACCCCTAGCGGGAGCGATGAGCAGTTCTTC. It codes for CASSRRRTPSGSDEQFF.